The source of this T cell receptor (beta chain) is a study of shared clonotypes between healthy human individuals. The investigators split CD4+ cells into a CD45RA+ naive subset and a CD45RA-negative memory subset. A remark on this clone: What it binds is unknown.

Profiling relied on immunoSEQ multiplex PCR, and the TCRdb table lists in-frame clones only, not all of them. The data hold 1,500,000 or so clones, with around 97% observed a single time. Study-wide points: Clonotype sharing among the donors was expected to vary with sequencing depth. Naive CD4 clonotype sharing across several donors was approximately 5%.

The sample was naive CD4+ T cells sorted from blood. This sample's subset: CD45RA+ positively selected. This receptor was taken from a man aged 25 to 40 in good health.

The CDR3 bases are TGTGCCAGCAGCCGTCAGGAGAGAGGGACCCAGTACTTC. It specifies CASSRQERGTQYF. This chain connects TRBV7-6 to TRBJ2-5; D is ambiguous. The CDR3 has 13 residues. V was pared by 5 bases and J by 7 bases, with 14 bases between. Germline CDR1 reads SGHVS; CDR2 reads FNYEAQ.